This entry describes one TCR beta chain. The target antigen is unknown. Germline V gene data show CDR1 as SQVTM and CDR2 as ANQGSEA. The CDR3 loop spans 13 amino acids. V shed 4 bases, J shed 6 bases, and the junction held 6 bases outside the gene matches. These data originate in a study of OX40 agonist ivuxolimab in advanced cancers. Background on the study: Ivuxolimab, which patients received intravenously every 2 weeks, was dosed at 0.01 to 10 mg/kg. Earlier anti-PD-1, anti-PD-L1 or anti-CTLA-4 therapy was permitted; about 39% had received some. One patient with hepatocellular carcinoma and two with cutaneous melanoma, three in all, had partial responses.

Some clones are missing from TCRdb's copy, which holds only in-frame ones; the method was immunoSEQ multiplex PCR. The sample consists of approximately 70,000 clones, roughly 80% of them appearing once. General study findings and limits: Partial responders receiving 0.1-3.0 mg/kg showed among the lowest clonal expansion.

This sequence joins TRBV29-1 and TRBJ1-1; 9 bases are a match to TRBD1. The sequence was collected from an adult with an advanced solid tumor such as melanoma, head and neck, liver or kidney cancer. The sequenced sample was CD4+ or CD8+ T cells sorted from blood, obtained in a trial of the OX40 agonist ivuxolimab. The CDR3 DNA reads TGCAGCGTTGCAGGGGACAGGGTGGCTGAAGCTTTCTTT. The encoded protein is CSVAGDRVAEAFF.